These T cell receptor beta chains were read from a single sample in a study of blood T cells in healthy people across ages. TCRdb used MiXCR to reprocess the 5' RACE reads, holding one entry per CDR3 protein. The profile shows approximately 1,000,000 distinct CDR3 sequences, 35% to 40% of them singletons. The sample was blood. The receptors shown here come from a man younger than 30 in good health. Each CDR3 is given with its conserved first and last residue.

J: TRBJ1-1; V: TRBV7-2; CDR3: CASSVPHRGPSTEAFF
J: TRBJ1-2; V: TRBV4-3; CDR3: CAGSQQRGPYGYTF
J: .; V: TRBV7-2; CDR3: CASMVGTASGEQYF
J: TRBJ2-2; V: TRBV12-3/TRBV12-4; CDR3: CASSFLEDTGELFF
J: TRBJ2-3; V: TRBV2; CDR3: CASSYPGQESTDTQYF
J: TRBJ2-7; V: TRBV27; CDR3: CASSLVSRGSRYEQYF
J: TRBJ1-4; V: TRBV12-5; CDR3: CASGLVLSPILQGENEKLFF
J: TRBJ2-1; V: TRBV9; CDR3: CASSPGGLYYNEQFF
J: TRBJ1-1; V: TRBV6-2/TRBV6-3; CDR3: CASSYGYPGAEAFF
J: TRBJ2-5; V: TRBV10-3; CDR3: CATKLTSEADNEQYF
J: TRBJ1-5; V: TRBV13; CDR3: CASSIRETGNQPQHF
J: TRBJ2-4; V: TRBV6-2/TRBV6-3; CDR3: CASSYGGTTWYF
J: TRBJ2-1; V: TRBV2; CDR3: CASQQNEQFF
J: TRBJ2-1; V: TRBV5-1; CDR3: CASSEDRYNEQFF
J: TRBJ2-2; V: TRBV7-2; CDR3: CASSWTSNTGELFF
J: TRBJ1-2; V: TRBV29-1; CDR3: CSVEWWETVLYGYTF
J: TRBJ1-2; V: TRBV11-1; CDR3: CASGTITGGSDGYTF
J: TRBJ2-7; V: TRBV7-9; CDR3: CASSPSSGQGTYEQYF
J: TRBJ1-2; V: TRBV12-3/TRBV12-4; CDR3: CASSLAGTTYGYTF
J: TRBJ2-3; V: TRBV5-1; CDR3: CASSLSNPDTQYF
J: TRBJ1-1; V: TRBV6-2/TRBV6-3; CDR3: CASSYRGSNTEAFF
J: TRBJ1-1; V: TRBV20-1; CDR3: CSAFSPSGPGAFF
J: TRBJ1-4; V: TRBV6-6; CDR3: CASSLWGLSEKLFF
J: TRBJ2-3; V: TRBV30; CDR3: CAWTTGGGDTQYF
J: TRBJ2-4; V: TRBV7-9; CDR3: CASSFPGGAKNIQYF
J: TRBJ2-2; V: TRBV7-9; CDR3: CASSLGQGLSGELFF
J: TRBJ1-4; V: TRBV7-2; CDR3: CASSLSLGPREKLFF
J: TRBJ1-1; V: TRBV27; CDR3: CASSLSAPNTEAFF
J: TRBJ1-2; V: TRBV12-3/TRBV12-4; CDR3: CASSLGSLGYTF
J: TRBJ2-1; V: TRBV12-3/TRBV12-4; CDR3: CASSGQWVYNEQFF
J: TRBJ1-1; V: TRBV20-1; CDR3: CSAKFGTLNTEAFF
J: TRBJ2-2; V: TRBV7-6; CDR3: CASSLSTGTSAGELFF
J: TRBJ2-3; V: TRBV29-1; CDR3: CSVEDKLGGDTQYF
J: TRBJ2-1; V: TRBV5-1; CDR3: CASSLQDSSYNEQFF
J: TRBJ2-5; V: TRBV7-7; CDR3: CASSAGQEETQYF
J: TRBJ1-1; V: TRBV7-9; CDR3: CASSPSGRGAFF
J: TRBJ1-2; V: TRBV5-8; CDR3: CASRRTGVGGYTF
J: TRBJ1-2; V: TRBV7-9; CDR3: CASSYPPGDGYTF
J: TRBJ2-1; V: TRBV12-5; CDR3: CASGFGQGAYNEQFF
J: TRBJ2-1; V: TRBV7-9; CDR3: CASSILTVSSYNEQFF
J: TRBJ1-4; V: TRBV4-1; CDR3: CASSQEGLGGEDEKLFF
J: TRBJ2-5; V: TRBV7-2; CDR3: CASSPLTWLAQETQYF
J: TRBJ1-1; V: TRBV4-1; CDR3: CASSLISGDSGVAEAFF